The sequence of this T cell receptor (beta chain) was determined in a study of shared clonotypes between healthy human individuals. Study-level results: Investigators collected only blood, and repertoires in tissues likely differ.

With regard to this clone: Its antigen is still unknown.

Per germline, CDR1 LNHDA and CDR2 SQIVND (reference sequence). The CDR3 sequence is 15 residues long. Profiled with immunoSEQ multiplex PCR; TCRdb holds only in-frame clones, not every one. Of around 500,000 clones listed, 70% to 80% are singletons. The specimen sequenced was PBMCs. The chain carries TRBV19 and TRBJ2-5, with 12 positions matching TRBD1. The last part of the DNA fits TRBJ2-7 better; the J call may be wrong. The receptor comes from a woman between 40 and 55 years old in good health. Some clones in this sample may be carry-over from other donors' samples. CDR3 sequence: CASSLGDRGLYEQYF. CDR3 nucleotides: TGTGCCAGTAGCCTGGGGGACAGGGGGCTATACGAGCAGTACTTC.